This T cell receptor beta chain is from a study of human T cells and chemical hapten exposure. The overall study: Patients got weekly scalp diphenylcyclopropenone doses over the approximately 23-week study. From small differences in pooled library volume came most of the variation in per-sample TCR yields. Study-wide results and limits: Expanded TCRs made up significantly more big CDR3 similarity clusters than controls did. DPC sensitization left the count of TCRs above 1 in 1000 unchanged.

This clonotype was seen a handful of times. What it binds is unknown. Each CDR3 protein gets one entry after TCRdb re-called the RACE reads with MiXCR. Of about 53,000 distinct CDR3 sequences in the sample, roughly 9.8% were seen once. Time point defined: pre-sensitization, week 0. Indicated treatment: therapeutic diphenylcyclopropenone sensitization with weekly scalp DPC. Germline V gene data show CDR1 as DFQATT and CDR2 as SNEGSKA (reference sequence). The CDR3 sequence is 15 residues long. The chain links TRBV20-1 to TRBJ1-1; D may be TRBD1 (5 bases). This TCR came from a man in his forties with alopecia areata. Some clones in this sample may be carry-over from other donors' samples. The sample consisted of whole blood, taken in connection with sensitization to the hapten diphenylcyclopropenone (DPC). CDR3 nucleotide sequence: TGCAGCGCTCACCCCGGGGCTGTTGTCTACACTGAAGCTTTCTTT. This sequence encodes CSAHPGAVVYTEAFF.